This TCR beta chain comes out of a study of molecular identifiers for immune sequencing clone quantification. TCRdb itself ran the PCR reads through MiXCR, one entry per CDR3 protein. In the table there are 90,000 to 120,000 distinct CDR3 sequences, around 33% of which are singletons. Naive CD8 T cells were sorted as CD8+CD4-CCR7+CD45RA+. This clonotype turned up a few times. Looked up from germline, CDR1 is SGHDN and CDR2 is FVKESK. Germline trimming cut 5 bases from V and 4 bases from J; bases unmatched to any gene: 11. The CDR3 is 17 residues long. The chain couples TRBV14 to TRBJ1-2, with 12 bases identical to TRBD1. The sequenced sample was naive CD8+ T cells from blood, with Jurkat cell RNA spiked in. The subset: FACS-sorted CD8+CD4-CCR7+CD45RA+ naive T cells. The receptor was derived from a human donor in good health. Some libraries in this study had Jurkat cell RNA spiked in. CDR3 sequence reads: CASSVRDRGRPGYGYTF. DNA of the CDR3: TGTGCCAGCAGCGTCCGGGACAGGGGGCGCCCCGGCTATGGCTACACCTTC.